Each of the 14 T cell receptor beta chains below was sequenced from the same sample in a study of blood T cells in healthy people across ages. It was with a sample-barcoded 5' primer and a J-beta primer mix that a second PCR of roughly 7 to 12 cycles was run. TCRdb analysed the 5' RACE reads with MiXCR anew, one entry per CDR3 protein. The table shows about 1,600,000 distinct CDR3 sequences, with 42% occurring only once. Sequencing used blood. The origin of the receptors is a woman aged 18 to 35 in good health.

This clonotype has just a few counts. The CDR3 here is CASRTGTAGSQYF. CDR3 nucleotide sequence: TGTGCCAGCAGAACCGGGACAGCCGGGAGCCAGTACTTC. The chain has TRBV6-5 and TRBJ2-5; maybe TRBD1 (7 bases). V lost 6 bases and J lost 10, with 18 bases in between. Germline lookup yields CDR1 MNHEY and CDR2 SVGAGI. The CDR3 is made up of 13 amino acids.

This clonotype was counted a single time. V gene TRBV20-1 combines with J gene TRBJ2-3; TRBD2 matches 8 bases. J lost 1 base, V lost 8 bases, and 5 bases had no gene match. Germline V lookup: CDR1 DFQATT, CDR2 SNEGSKA (reference sequence). The CDR3 length is 13 residues. The CDR3 is CSSGGVGTDTQYF. Here the CDR3 DNA reads TGCAGTTCCGGGGGGGTCGGCACAGATACGCAGTATTTT.

This chain connects TRBV2 to TRBJ1-5; 9 bases fit TRBD1. The CDR3 has 15 amino acids. The V gene end was trimmed by 3 bases and the J gene end by 7 bases; junction bases not matched to a gene: 7. CDR1 and CDR2 from the germline V gene are SNHLY and FYNNEI. The CDR3 nucleotides read TGTGCCAGCAGTGACTCTACAGGGGGCATACAGCCCCAGCATTTT. It specifies CASSDSTGGIQPQHF.

The chain couples TRBV5-1 to TRBJ2-1; D may be TRBD2 (5 bases). This CDR3 has 13 amino acids. Per germline, CDR1 SGHRS and CDR2 YFSETQ. V was cut by 0 bases and J by 7 bases, with 8 bases left in between. Here the CDR3 reads CASSLVRTNEQFF. The CDR3, as DNA: TGCGCCAGCAGCTTGGTGCGGACTAATGAGCAGTTCTTC.

This sequence joins TRBV5-5 and TRBJ2-1; D perhaps matches TRBD1 (6 bases). V lost 4 bases and J 0 bases, leaving 14 bases between the germline ends. Germline loops: CDR1 SGHKS, CDR2 YYEKEE (reference sequence). This CDR3 is built from 16 residues. The CDR3 is CASSPSTGNSYNEQFF. The DNA for the CDR3 is TGTGCCAGCAGCCCATCAACAGGGAACTCCTACAATGAGCAGTTCTTC.

The chain links TRBV7-2 to TRBJ2-1, with a possible D match to TRBD2 (6 bases). This CDR3 region has 15 residues. Germline CDR1 and CDR2: SGHTA and FQGNSA. Deletions cut 3 bases from V and 4 bases from J, with 13 bases between. This chain's CDR3 is CASSFAGTEYNEQFF. The DNA of the CDR3 is TGTGCCAGCAGCTTTGCGGGGACGGAGTACAATGAGCAGTTCTTC.

This clonotype has only a few counts. This rearrangement joins TRBV12-3 or TRBV12-4 to TRBJ1-4; TRBD1 aligns across 7 bases. The CDR3 is made up of 16 amino acids. The ends lost 6 bases at V and 1 base at J; junction bases unmatched: 8. The CDR3 nucleotides read TGTGCCAGCAGCCCGACAGGGCCCCTAACTAATGAAAAACTGTTTTTT. The encoded protein is CASSPTGPLTNEKLFF.

The V gene is TRBV14, the J gene TRBJ1-2; D might be TRBD1 (6 bases). The length of the CDR3 is 14 residues. CDR1 is SGHDN and CDR2 is FVKESK in the germline V gene. Trimming removed 3 bases from V and 8 bases from J, with 16 bases in between. CDR3 sequence: CASSQEDRKRGYTF. CDR3 nucleotide sequence: TGTGCCAGCAGCCAGGAAGACAGGAAACGGGGCTACACCTTC.

This clonotype occurred a few times. The chain couples TRBV11-1 to TRBJ2-5, with 12 nucleotides matching TRBD2. The J segment lost 5 bases and the V segment lost 4 bases, leaving 8 bases of the junction unmatched. Germline V gives CDR1 SGHAT, CDR2 FQDESV (reference sequence). CDR3 size: 16 residues. The CDR3 coding sequence is TGTGCCAGCAGCTCGCCCGGGACTAGCGGGTTGGAGACCCAGTACTTC. Translated, it gives CASSSPGTSGLETQYF.

The V and J genes are TRBV15 and TRBJ1-5; 7 nucleotides align to TRBD1. Germline V lookup: CDR1 LNHNV, CDR2 YYDKDF (reference sequence). The CDR3 has 18 residues. V dropped 2 bases and J dropped 0; count of bases not matched to a gene: 10. CDR3 protein: CATSRSADRLYSNQPQHF. The CDR3 nucleotides read TGTGCCACCAGCAGATCCGCGGACAGGCTATATAGCAATCAGCCCCAGCATTTT.

The chain recombines TRBV6-4 with TRBJ2-1, with D maybe TRBD2 (5 bases). Germline V gene sequence: CDR1 MRHNA, CDR2 SNTAGT. Trimming left V 11 bases short and J 4 bases short, with 21 bases between. This CDR3 region has 15 residues. The CDR3 region is CAGTYLAGEYNEQFF. The DNA of the CDR3 is TGTGCCGGCACCTACCTAGCCGGGGAGTACAATGAGCAGTTCTTC.

There are a few counts of this clonotype. The V gene is TRBV5-1, the J gene TRBJ2-3, with 8 positions matching TRBD2. The CDR3 contains 15 residues. Trimming at V came to 4 bases and at J to 4 bases, leaving 8 bases not matched to a gene. In germline, CDR1 is SGHRS, CDR2 YFSETQ. The CDR3 bases are TGCGCCAGCAGCGTGGACGGGGGGGGCCCAGATACGCAGTATTTT. As protein: CASSVDGGGPDTQYF. Together with reference TRBV5-1 and TRBJ2-3, the CDR3 gives the full variable domain: KAGVTQTPRYLIKTRGQQVTLSCSPISGHRSVSWYQQTPGQGLQFLFEYFSETQRNKGNFPGRFSGRQFSNSRSEMNVSTLELGDSALYLCASSVDGGGPDTQYFGPGTRLTVL.

This clonotype was found a few times. The V gene is TRBV5-1, the J gene TRBJ2-7; 10 bases match TRBD1. The germline V gene encodes CDR1 SGHRS and CDR2 YFSETQ. This CDR3 comprises 14 residues. With V trimmed by 4 bases and J by 3 bases, 4 bases remained unmatched. CDR3 DNA sequence: TGCGCCAGCAGCGTATGGGACAGGGGCTACGAGCAGTACTTC. This codes for CASSVWDRGYEQYF. Full variable domain (outside the CDR3, taken from reference TRBV5-1 and TRBJ2-7): KAGVTQTPRYLIKTRGQQVTLSCSPISGHRSVSWYQQTPGQGLQFLFEYFSETQRNKGNFPGRFSGRQFSNSRSEMNVSTLELGDSALYLCASSVWDRGYEQYFGPGTRLTVT.

Only a few counts were recorded for this clonotype. This chain links TRBV13 with TRBJ2-1; D possibly corresponds to TRBD1 (5 bases). There are 10 residues in the CDR3. Germline CDR1 and CDR2: PRHDT and FYEKMQ (reference sequence). V was shortened by 8 bases and J by 8 bases, with 7 bases between the two germline ends. The CDR3 region has the DNA TGTGCCAGCGTAGGGGATGAGCAGTTCTTC. This codes for CASVGDEQFF.